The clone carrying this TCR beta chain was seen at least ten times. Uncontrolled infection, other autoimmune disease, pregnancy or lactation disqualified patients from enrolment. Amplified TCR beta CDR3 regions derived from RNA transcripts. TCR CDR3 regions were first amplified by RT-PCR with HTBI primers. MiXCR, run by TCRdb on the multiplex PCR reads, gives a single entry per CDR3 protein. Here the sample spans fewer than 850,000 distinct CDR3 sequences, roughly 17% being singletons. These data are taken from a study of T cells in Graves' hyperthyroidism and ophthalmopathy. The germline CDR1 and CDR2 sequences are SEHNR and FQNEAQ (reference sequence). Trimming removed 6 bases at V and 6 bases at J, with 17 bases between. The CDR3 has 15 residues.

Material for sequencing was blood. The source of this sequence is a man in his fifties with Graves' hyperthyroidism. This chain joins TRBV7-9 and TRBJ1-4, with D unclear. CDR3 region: CASSSHRGPDEKLFF. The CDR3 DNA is TGTGCCAGCAGTTCTCATCGCGGTCCGGATGAAAAACTGTTTTTT.